The 27 T cell receptor beta chains given below trace back to one sample, sequenced in a study of CD8 T cells in ankylosing spondylitis. TCRdb analysed the 5' RACE reads with MiXCR anew, one entry per CDR3 protein. The profile shows about 220,000 distinct CDR3 sequences, about 26% of them singletons. The sample comprised blood, either unsorted or a sorted T cell fraction (not recorded which). These receptors came from a male donor with ankylosing spondylitis or in good health (not recorded which).

This sequence joins TRBV5-5 and TRBJ2-5, with TRBD1 matching 9 bases. The CDR3 runs 15 residues. Germline V CDR1 and CDR2: SGHKS, YYEKEE (reference sequence). The V gene end was trimmed by 2 bases and the J gene end by 5 bases; junction bases not matched to a gene: 7. The CDR3 region is CASSLSGQGRETQYF. In nucleotides, the CDR3 is TGTGCCAGCAGCTTATCCGGACAGGGGCGGGAGACCCAGTACTTC. The full variable domain, completed using reference TRBV5-5 and TRBJ2-5, is DAGVTQSPTHLIKTRGQQVTLRCSPISGHKSVSWYQQVLGQGPQFIFQYYEKEERGRGNFPDRFSARQFPNYSSELNVNALLLGDSALYLCASSLSGQGRETQYFGPGTRLLVL.

This clonotype was detected many times. J is TRBJ2-5 and V is TRBV9; D is perhaps TRBD1 (6 bases). Trimming stripped 3 bases from V and 5 bases from J, with 17 bases between. Per germline, CDR1 SGDLS and CDR2 YYNGEE. CDR3 size: 15 residues. The CDR3, as DNA: TGTGCCAGCAGCGCCAGGGACAATCTTGGGGAGACCCAGTACTTC. This codes for CASSARDNLGETQYF.

This clonotype occurred many times. V usage is TRBV5-1 and J usage is TRBJ1-1, with D possibly being TRBD1 (6 bases). Trimming shortened V by 3 bases and J by 1 base, and 13 bases separated the two germline ends. Germline CDR1 reads SGHRS; CDR2 reads YFSETQ. The CDR3 covers 15 residues. In DNA, the CDR3 is TGCGCCAGCAGCTCGGGACAAGGGGGGAACACTGAAGCTTTCTTT. This translates into CASSSGQGGNTEAFF.

This clonotype turned up a few times. The chain employs TRBV20-1 and TRBJ2-1; D might be TRBD1 (5 bases). Trimming took off 6 bases at V and 1 base at J, with 13 bases between the two ends. CDR1 and CDR2 from the germline V gene are DFQATT and SNEGSKA (reference sequence). CDR3 length: 14 residues. CDR3 nucleotide sequence: TGCAGTGCCAAATCGACAGAATCCTACAATGAGCAGTTCTTC. This encodes CSAKSTESYNEQFF.

The V and J genes are TRBV20-1 and TRBJ2-1; tentatively, D is TRBD2 (5 bases). Per the germline V gene, CDR1 is DFQATT and CDR2 is SNEGSKA (reference sequence). The ends were cut back, 3 bases at V and 0 bases at J, with 9 bases in the middle. The CDR3 sequence is 14 residues long. The CDR3 protein is CSASGEYSYNEQFF. As DNA, the CDR3 is TGCAGTGCTAGCGGGGAATACTCCTACAATGAGCAGTTCTTC.

The CDR3 here is CSAVINTDTQYF. The DNA for the CDR3 is TGCAGTGCTGTTATTAACACAGATACGCAGTATTTT. The chain joins TRBV20-1 to TRBJ2-3; no definite D call. The V and J ends lost 5 bases and 2 bases respectively, with 8 bases between them. Germline V CDR1 and CDR2: DFQATT, SNEGSKA (reference sequence). There are 12 residues in the CDR3.

This clonotype was counted only a few times. The V and J genes are TRBV6-1 and TRBJ1-2; 8 positions agree with TRBD1. V lost 1 base to trimming and J lost 6 bases; unmatched junction nucleotides: 4. The CDR3 extends over 14 amino acids. The germline V gene encodes CDR1 MNHNS and CDR2 SASEGT. The CDR3 here is CASSEETGVDGYTF. DNA of the CDR3: TGTGCCAGCAGTGAAGAGACAGGGGTCGATGGCTACACCTTC.

Ten or more counts support this clonotype. V and J are TRBV6-2 or TRBV6-3 and TRBJ1-1, with D unresolved. Germline CDR1 is MNHEY and CDR2 is SVGEGT. V lost 6 bases and J lost 3, with 8 bases in between. This CDR3 comprises 12 residues. The DNA for the CDR3 is TGTGCCAGCAGATCGGTAGACACTGAAGCTTTCTTT. Amino acid sequence: CASRSVDTEAFF.

A few counts support this clonotype. The V and J genes are TRBV14 and TRBJ2-7; D might be TRBD1 (5 bases). The germline V and J ends were trimmed by 4 bases and 2 bases, with 15 bases remaining between them. This CDR3 contains 15 residues. CDR1 and CDR2 (germline): SGHDN, FVKESK. The CDR3: CASSPQGVPPYEQYF. For the CDR3, the DNA is TGTGCCAGCAGCCCCCAGGGTGTTCCCCCCTACGAGCAGTACTTC.

In this sample, this clonotype turned up many times. The V call is TRBV2, the J call TRBJ2-5; 7 bases match TRBD2. The CDR3 sequence is 13 residues long. V lost 7 bases, J lost 5 bases, and 7 bases stayed unmatched. The germline V gene encodes CDR1 SNHLY and CDR2 FYNNEI. CDR3 DNA: TGTGCCAGCACCCGGACTAGGTCGGAGACCCAGTACTTC. It specifies CASTRTRSETQYF.

At least ten counts were recorded for this clonotype. This sequence joins TRBV10-3 and TRBJ2-3; TRBD2 aligns across 11 bases. Germline assignment: CDR1 ENHRY and CDR2 SYGVKD. The J segment lost 5 bases and the V segment lost 5 bases, leaving 3 bases of the junction unmatched. The CDR3 loop spans 14 amino acids. Here the CDR3 DNA reads TGTGCCATCAGTCCGGGACTAGCGGTAGATACGCAGTATTTT. Protein: CAISPGLAVDTQYF.

In this sample, this clonotype turned up many times. This rearrangement joins TRBV29-1 to TRBJ2-3; TRBD2 agrees at 10 bases. CDR1 and CDR2 from the germline V gene are SQVTM and ANQGSEA. J gave up 2 bases and V 4 bases, and 9 bases lay outside the gene matches. The CDR3 sequence is 16 residues long. CDR3 DNA sequence: TGCAGCGTTGTTAGCGCTAGCGGGAGATACACAGATACGCAGTATTTT. Translated, it gives CSVVSASGRYTDTQYF.

Here the CDR3 reads CASTISTFRPGLAGGAETQYF. CDR3 DNA: TGTGCCAGCACAATCAGTACGTTTCGGCCGGGACTAGCGGGAGGCGCAGAGACCCAGTACTTC. The V and J genes are TRBV11-2 and TRBJ2-5, with 15 nucleotides matching TRBD2. The CDR3 covers 21 residues. V lost 7 bases and J lost 4; bases outside the gene matches: 22. The V gene's germline CDR1 is SGHAT and CDR2 FQNNGV.

This clonotype has ten or more counts. The V call is TRBV27, the J call TRBJ1-1; D not certain. Germline V gene sequence: CDR1 MNHEY, CDR2 SMNVEV (reference sequence). The germline V and J ends were trimmed by 3 bases and 4 bases, with 15 bases remaining between them. There are 15 residues in the CDR3. CDR3 residues: CASSFSAAEGTEAFF. The CDR3 DNA sequence: TGTGCCAGCAGTTTCTCGGCGGCAGAGGGCACTGAAGCTTTCTTT.

This clonotype has ten or more counts. The V and J genes are TRBV18 and TRBJ2-3; 9 bases line up with TRBD2. V shed 1 base, J shed 5 bases, and the junction held 4 bases outside the gene matches. This CDR3 is built from 15 residues. Germline V gives CDR1 KGHSH, CDR2 LQKENI. In DNA, the CDR3 is TGTGCCAGCTCACCACTTGCGACTAGCGGAGATACGCAGTATTTT. Translated, it gives CASSPLATSGDTQYF.

This clonotype came up many times. The genes are TRBV20-1 and TRBJ2-4, with TRBD2 matching 10 bases. The ends lost 6 bases at V and 4 bases at J; junction bases unmatched: 12. This CDR3 is built from 16 residues. Germline V gene lookup returns CDR1 DFQATT and CDR2 SNEGSKA (reference sequence). The CDR3 loop reads CSASVASGRTKNIQYF. DNA of the CDR3: TGCAGTGCCTCGGTCGCTAGCGGGAGAACAAAAAACATTCAGTACTTC.

This clonotype has a count of ten or more. The chain recombines TRBV5-1 with TRBJ2-1, with 12 bases fitting TRBD2. Germline-derived CDR1 and CDR2 are SGHRS and YFSETQ. After removal of 2 bases from V and 0 bases from J, the junction contained 6 bases not matched to a gene. CDR3 length equals 18 residues. The DNA of the CDR3 is TGCGCCAGCAGCTTTAGGACTAGCGGGACTAGCTCCTACAATGAGCAGTTCTTC. Translated, it gives CASSFRTSGTSSYNEQFF.

This clonotype has at least ten counts. The chain links TRBV5-1 to TRBJ2-7, with a weak D call TRBD2 (5 bases). Germline lookup yields CDR1 SGHRS and CDR2 YFSETQ. Deletions cut 2 bases from V and 4 bases from J, with 10 bases between. The CDR3 length is 13 residues. The CDR3: CASSFEGLYEQYF. The CDR3 nucleotides read TGCGCCAGCAGCTTTGAGGGTTTGTACGAGCAGTACTTC.

The chain joins TRBV29-1 to TRBJ2-5; maybe TRBD2 (5 bases). This CDR3 is built from 12 residues. Germline V gene sequence: CDR1 SQVTM, CDR2 ANQGSEA. V gave up 4 bases and J gave up 1 base, with 7 bases separating them. The CDR3 reads CSVASSQETQYF. DNA of the CDR3: TGCAGCGTTGCTAGCAGCCAAGAGACCCAGTACTTC.

In its sample, this clonotype was seen many times. V and J are TRBV27 and TRBJ2-1; TRBD2 matches at 7 bases. Germline lookup yields CDR1 MNHEY and CDR2 SMNVEV (reference sequence). V was pared by 5 bases and J by 0 bases, with 7 bases of the junction left unmatched. The length of the CDR3 is 16 residues. The CDR3 sequence is CASSRRSGTSYNEQFF. The CDR3 DNA reads as TGTGCCAGCAGTCGCCGAAGCGGGACCTCCTACAATGAGCAGTTCTTC.

The chain carries TRBV6-1 and TRBJ1-5; D is ambiguous. The germline CDR1 and CDR2 sequences are MNHNS and SASEGT. The germline V and J ends were trimmed by 4 bases and 0 bases, with 10 bases remaining between them. This CDR3 comprises 15 residues. CDR3 loop: CASSVGRDSNQPQHF. The CDR3 coding sequence is TGTGCCAGCAGTGTGGGCCGAGATAGCAATCAGCCCCAGCATTTT.

V gene TRBV2 combines with J gene TRBJ2-7; D remains unclear. CDR1 SNHLY and CDR2 FYNNEI come from the germline V gene. This CDR3 has 11 amino acids. Trimming stripped 7 bases from V and 2 bases from J, with 6 bases between. This chain's CDR3 is CASIRAYEQYF. The CDR3 nucleotides read TGTGCCAGCATCCGTGCCTACGAGCAGTACTTC.

This clonotype was detected ten times or more. The chain combines TRBV9 with TRBJ2-6; D possibly corresponds to TRBD1 (6 bases). Deletions cut 0 bases from V and 2 bases from J, with 6 bases between. Germline-derived CDR1 and CDR2 are SGDLS and YYNGEE. This CDR3 has 15 residues. This chain's CDR3 is CASSVAGAGANVLTF. The CDR3 nucleotides are TGTGCCAGCAGCGTAGCAGGGGCTGGGGCCAACGTCCTGACTTTC.

The chain carries TRBV12-3 or TRBV12-4 and TRBJ1-5; D not resolved. The CDR3 runs 14 residues. The V gene lost 6 bases and the J gene lost 4 bases, with 13 bases spanning the gap. CDR3: CASRRGRSNQPQHF. The CDR3 nucleotides are TGTGCCAGCAGACGCGGACGGTCGAATCAGCCCCAGCATTTT.

This clonotype appeared many times. This chain joins TRBV18 and TRBJ1-3; 8 positions agree with TRBD1. The CDR3 length is 16 residues. Germline CDR1 reads KGHSH; CDR2 reads LQKENI. The V segment lost 2 bases and the J segment 2 bases; nucleotides outside the gene matches: 5. The CDR3 DNA reads as TGTGCCAGCTCACCAACAGGGGGAGGCCCTGGAAACACCATATATTTT. Protein: CASSPTGGGPGNTIYF.

There are many counts of this clonotype. This chain uses TRBV29-1 with TRBJ2-1; 7 bases agree with TRBD2. Trimming at V came to 8 bases and at J to 2 bases, leaving 9 bases not matched to a gene. CDR3 length: 14 amino acids. Germline V gene sequence: CDR1 SQVTM, CDR2 ANQGSEA. CDR3 protein: CSWAGVAAYNEQFF. CDR3 bases: TGCAGCTGGGCGGGAGTTGCGGCCTACAATGAGCAGTTCTTC.

This clonotype was detected ten times or more. This chain connects TRBV20-1 to TRBJ2-7; TRBD1 might be the D (6 bases). V gave up 3 bases and J gave up 4 bases, with 19 bases separating them. The length of the CDR3 is 15 residues. CDR1 is DFQATT and CDR2 is SNEGSKA in the germline V gene (reference sequence). DNA of the CDR3: TGCAGTGCTAGGGATAGGGGGAGATCCCCTTACGAGCAGTACTTC. Translation gives CSARDRGRSPYEQYF.